This T cell receptor beta chain is drawn from a study of blood T cells in healthy people across ages. Study information: Template switching captured about one barcoded beta molecule per two T cells.

Study results and limitations: Expanded clonotype shifts may have been confounded, as the donors had an unknown CMV status. Long-lived donors exceeded aged donors in naive CD4+ cells and diversity.

The authors ran a second PCR of 7 to 11 cycles using a sample-barcoded 5' primer and a J-beta primer mix. MiXCR, run by TCRdb on the 5' RACE reads, gives a single entry per CDR3 protein. The sample consists of about 1 million distinct CDR3 sequences, more than 40% of them appearing once. The V segment lost 5 bases and the J segment 1 base; nucleotides outside the gene matches: 3. The germline gives CDR1 SGHTA, CDR2 FQGTGA. The CDR3 consists of 15 residues. Comments on this clonotype: The antigen is undetermined.

The rearrangement joins TRBV7-3 to TRBJ2-2; 8 nucleotides line up with TRBD1. This TCR was sampled from a woman aged 60-75 years in good health. The material sequenced was blood. DNA of the CDR3: TGTGCCAGCAGCACAGGGGGAAAGAACACCGGGGAGCTGTTTTTT. Residues: CASSTGGKNTGELFF.